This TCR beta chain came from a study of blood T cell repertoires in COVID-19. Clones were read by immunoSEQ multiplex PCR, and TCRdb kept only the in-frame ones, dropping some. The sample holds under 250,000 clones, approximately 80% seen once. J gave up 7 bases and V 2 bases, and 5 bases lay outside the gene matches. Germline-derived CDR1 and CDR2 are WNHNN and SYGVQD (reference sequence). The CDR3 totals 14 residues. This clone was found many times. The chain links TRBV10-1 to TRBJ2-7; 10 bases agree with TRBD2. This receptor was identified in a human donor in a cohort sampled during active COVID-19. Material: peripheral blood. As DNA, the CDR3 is TGCGCCAGCAGTGAGCCTAGCGGGAGTGGGGAGCAGTACTTC. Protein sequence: CASSEPSGSGEQYF.